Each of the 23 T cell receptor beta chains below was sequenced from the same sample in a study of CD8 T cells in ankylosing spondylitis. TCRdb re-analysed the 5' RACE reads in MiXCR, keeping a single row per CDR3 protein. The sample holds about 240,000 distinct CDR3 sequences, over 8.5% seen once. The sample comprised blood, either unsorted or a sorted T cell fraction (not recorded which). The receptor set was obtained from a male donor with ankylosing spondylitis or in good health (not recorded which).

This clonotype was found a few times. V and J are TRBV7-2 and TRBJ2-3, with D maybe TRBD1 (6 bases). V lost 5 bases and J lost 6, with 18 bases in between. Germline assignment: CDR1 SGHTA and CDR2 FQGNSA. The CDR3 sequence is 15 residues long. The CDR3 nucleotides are TGTGCCAGCAGCCTTATTTCTAGGGGGTGGGATACGCAGTATTTT. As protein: CASSLISRGWDTQYF.

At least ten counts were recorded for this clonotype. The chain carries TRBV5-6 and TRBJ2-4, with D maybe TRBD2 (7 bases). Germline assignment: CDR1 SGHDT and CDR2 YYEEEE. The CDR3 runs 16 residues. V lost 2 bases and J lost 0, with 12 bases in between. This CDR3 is CASSFGGQAAKNIQYF. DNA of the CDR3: TGTGCCAGCAGCTTCGGGGGGCAGGCAGCCAAAAACATTCAGTACTTC.

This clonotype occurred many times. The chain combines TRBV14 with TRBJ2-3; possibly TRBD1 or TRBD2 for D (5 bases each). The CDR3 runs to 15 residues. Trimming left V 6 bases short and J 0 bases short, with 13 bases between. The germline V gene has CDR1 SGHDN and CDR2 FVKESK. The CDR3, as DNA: TGTGCCAGCAGGGGCGCAGGGACGAGCACAGATACGCAGTATTTT. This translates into CASRGAGTSTDTQYF.

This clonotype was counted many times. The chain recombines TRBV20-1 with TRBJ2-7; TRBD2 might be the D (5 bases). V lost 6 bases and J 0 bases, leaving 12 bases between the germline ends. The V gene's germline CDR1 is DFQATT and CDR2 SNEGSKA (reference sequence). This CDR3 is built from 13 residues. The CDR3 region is CSAWSGSSYEQYF. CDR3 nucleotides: TGCAGTGCCTGGAGCGGAAGCTCCTACGAGCAGTACTTC.

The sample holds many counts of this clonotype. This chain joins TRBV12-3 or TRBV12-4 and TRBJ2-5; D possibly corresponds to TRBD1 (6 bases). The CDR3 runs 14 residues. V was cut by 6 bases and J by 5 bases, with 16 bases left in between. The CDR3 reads CASRIGQLVETQYF. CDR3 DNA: TGTGCCAGCAGGATCGGACAGCTAGTCGAGACCCAGTACTTC.

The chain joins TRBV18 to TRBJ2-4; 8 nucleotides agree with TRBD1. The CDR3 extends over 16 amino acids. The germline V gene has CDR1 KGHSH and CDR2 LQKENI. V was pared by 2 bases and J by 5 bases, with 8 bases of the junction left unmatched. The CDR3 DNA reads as TGTGCCAGCTCACCAGGGTTGGGGACAGGTCAAAACATTCAGTACTTC. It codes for CASSPGLGTGQNIQYF.

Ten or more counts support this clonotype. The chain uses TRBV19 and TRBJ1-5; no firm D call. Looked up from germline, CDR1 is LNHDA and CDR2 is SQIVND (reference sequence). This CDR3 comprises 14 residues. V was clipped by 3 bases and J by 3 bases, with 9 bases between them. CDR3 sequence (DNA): TGTGCCAGTAGTATCGGTAGGAACAATCAGCCCCAGCATTTT. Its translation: CASSIGRNNQPQHF.

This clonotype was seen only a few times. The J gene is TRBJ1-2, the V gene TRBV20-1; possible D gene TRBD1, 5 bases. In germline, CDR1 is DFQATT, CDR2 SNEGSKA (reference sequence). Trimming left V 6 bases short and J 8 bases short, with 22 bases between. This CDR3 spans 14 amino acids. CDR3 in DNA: TGCAGTGCCCCCACTGGGTCATGGGGGGGGGGCTACACCTTC. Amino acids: CSAPTGSWGGGYTF.

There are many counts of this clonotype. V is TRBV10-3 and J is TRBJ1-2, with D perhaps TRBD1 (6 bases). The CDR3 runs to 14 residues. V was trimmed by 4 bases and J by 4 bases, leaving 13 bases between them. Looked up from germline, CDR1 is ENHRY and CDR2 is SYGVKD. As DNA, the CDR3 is TGTGCCATCAGTGGGACAGCCTACCTCTATGGCTACACCTTC. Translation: CAISGTAYLYGYTF.

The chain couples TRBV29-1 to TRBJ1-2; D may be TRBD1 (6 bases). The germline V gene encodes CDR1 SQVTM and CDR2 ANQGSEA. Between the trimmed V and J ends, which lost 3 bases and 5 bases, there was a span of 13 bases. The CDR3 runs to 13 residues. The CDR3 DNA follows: TGCAGCGTTGAGCGCAGGGGATCTTATGGCTACACCTTC. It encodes CSVERRGSYGYTF.

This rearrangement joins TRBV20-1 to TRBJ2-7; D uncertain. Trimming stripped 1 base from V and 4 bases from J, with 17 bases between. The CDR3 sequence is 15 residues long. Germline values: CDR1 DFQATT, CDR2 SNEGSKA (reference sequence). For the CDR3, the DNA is TGCAGTGCTAGAGCACTTCCAAGGCCCAATTACGAGCAGTACTTC. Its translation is CSARALPRPNYEQYF.

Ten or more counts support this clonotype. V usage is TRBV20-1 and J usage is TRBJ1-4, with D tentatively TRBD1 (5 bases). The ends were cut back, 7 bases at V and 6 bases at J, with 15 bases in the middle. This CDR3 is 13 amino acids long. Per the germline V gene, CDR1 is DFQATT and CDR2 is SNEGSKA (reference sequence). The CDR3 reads CSVSNRRYEKLFF. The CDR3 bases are TGCAGTGTTTCGAACAGGCGGTATGAAAAACTGTTTTTT.

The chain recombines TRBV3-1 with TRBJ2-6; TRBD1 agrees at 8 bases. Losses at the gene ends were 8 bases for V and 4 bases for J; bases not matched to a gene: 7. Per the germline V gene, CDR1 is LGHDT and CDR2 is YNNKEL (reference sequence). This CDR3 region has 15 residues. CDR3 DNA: TGTGCCAGCTGCCTGACAGGGGTAGGGGCCAACGTCCTGACTTTC. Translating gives CASCLTGVGANVLTF.

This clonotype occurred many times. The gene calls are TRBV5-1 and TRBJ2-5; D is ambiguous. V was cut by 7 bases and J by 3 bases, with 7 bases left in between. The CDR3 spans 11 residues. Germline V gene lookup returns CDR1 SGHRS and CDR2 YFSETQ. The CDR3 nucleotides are TGCGCCAGCGCTAGAGAAGAGACCCAGTACTTC. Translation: CASAREETQYF.

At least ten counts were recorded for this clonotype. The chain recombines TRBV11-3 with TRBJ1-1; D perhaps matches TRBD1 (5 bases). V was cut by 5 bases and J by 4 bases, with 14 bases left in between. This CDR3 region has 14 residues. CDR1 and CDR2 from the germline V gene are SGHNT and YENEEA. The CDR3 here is CASSNHHQGTEAFF. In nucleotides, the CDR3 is TGTGCCAGCAGCAACCACCACCAGGGCACTGAAGCTTTCTTT.

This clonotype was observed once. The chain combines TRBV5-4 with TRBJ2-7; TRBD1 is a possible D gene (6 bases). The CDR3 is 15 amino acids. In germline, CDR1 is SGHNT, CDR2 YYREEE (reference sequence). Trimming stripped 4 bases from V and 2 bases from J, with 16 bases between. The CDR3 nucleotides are TGTGCCAGCAGCGCCGGGACACAACCGACCTACGAGCAGTACTTC. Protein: CASSAGTQPTYEQYF.

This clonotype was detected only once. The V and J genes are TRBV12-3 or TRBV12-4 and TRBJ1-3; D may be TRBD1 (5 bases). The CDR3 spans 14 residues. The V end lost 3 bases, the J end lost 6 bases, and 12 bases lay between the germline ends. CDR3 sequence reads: CASSFLGAENTIYF. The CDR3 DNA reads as TGTGCCAGCAGTTTCCTAGGGGCTGAAAACACCATATATTTT.

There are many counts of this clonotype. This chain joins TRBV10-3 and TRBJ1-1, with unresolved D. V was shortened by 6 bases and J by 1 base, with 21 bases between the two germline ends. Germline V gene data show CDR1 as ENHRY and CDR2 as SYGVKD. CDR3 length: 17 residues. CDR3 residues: CAISYDKGRPRNTEAFF. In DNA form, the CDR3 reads TGTGCCATCAGCTACGACAAGGGTCGTCCCCGGAACACTGAAGCTTTCTTT.

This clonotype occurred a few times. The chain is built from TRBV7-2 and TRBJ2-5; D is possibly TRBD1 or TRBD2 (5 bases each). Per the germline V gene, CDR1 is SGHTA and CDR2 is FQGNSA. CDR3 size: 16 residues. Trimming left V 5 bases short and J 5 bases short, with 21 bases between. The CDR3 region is CASSPLLSRDVETQYF. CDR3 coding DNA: TGTGCCAGCAGCCCCCTTTTGAGCAGGGACGTCGAGACCCAGTACTTC.

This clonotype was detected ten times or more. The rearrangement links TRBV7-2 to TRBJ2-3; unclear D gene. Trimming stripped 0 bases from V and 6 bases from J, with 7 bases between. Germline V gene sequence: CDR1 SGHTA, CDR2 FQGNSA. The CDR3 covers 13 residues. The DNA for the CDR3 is TGTGCCAGCAGCTTAGCGCCATCGGATACGCAGTATTTT. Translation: CASSLAPSDTQYF.

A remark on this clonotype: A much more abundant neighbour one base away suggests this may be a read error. CDR3 DNA sequence: TGTGCCTGCAGCGTAGCCCCCTACGAGCAGTACTTC. Residues: CACSVAPYEQYF. This chain links TRBV9 with TRBJ2-7, with unresolved D. This CDR3 comprises 12 residues. The germline V gene encodes CDR1 SGDLS and CDR2 YYNGEE.

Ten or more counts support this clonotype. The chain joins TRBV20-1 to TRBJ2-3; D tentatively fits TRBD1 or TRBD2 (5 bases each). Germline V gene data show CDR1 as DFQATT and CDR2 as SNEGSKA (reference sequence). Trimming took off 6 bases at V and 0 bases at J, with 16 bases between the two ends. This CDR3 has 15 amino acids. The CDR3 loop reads CSATSGTLSTDTQYF. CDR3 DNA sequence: TGCAGTGCAACGTCCGGGACCCTGAGCACAGATACGCAGTATTTT.

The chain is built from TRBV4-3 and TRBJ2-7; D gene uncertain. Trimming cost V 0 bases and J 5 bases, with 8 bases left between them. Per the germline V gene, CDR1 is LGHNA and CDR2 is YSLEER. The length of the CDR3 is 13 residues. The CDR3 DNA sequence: TGCGCCAGCAGCCAAGATCTGGGGAACGAGCAGTACTTC. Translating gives CASSQDLGNEQYF.